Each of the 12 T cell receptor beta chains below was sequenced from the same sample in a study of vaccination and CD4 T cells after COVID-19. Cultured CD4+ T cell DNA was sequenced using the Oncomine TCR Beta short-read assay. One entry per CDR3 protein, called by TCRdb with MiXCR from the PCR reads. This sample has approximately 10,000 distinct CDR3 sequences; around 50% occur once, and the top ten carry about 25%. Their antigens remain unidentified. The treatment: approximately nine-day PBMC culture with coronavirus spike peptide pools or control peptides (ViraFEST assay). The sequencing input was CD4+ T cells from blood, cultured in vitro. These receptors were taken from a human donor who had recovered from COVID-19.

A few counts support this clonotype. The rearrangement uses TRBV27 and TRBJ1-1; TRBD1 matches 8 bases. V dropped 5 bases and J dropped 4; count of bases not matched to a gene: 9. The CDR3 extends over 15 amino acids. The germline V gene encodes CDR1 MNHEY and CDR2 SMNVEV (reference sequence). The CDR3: CASSPRGHVITEAFF. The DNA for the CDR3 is TGTGCCAGCAGTCCCAGGGGGCATGTTATCACTGAAGCTTTCTTT.

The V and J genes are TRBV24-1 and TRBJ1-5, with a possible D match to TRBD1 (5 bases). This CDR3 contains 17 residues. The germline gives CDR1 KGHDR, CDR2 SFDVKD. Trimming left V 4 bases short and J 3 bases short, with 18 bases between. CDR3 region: CATSDPVGDLNNQPQHF. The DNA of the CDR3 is TGTGCCACCAGTGACCCAGTCGGGGACCTAAACAATCAGCCCCAGCATTTT.

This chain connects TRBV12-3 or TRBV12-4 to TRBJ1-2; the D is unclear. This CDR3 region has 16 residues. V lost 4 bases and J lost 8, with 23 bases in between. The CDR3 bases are TGTGCCAGCAGTTCCCGTCCGGGCTTACCTGGTCCCGGCTACACCTTC. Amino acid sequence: CASSSRPGLPGPGYTF.

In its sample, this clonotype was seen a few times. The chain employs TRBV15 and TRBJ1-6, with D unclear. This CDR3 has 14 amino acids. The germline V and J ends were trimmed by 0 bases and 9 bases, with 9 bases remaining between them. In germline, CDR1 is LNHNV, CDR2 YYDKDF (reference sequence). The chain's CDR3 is CATSRDPGSSPLHF. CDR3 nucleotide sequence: TGTGCCACCAGCAGAGATCCGGGTAGTTCACCCCTCCACTTT.

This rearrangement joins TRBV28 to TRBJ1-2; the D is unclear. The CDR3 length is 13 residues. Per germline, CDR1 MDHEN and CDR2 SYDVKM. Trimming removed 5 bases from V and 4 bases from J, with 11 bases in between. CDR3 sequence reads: CASSPPLAYGYTF. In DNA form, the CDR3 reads TGTGCCAGCAGTCCCCCCTTAGCCTATGGCTACACCTTC.

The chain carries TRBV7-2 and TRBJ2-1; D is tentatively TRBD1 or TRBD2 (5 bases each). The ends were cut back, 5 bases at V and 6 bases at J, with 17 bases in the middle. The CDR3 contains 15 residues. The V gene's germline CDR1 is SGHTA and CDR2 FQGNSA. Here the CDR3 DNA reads TGTGCCAGCAGCCCGGGACCCCCACGGGGCAATGAGCAGTTCTTC. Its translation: CASSPGPPRGNEQFF.

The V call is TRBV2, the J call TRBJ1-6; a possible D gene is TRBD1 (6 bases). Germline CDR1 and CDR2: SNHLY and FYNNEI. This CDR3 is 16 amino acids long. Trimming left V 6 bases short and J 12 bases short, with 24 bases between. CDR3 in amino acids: CASRLKRPGHGGPLHF. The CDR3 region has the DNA TGTGCCAGCAGGCTTAAAAGACCGGGACACGGAGGACCCCTCCACTTT.

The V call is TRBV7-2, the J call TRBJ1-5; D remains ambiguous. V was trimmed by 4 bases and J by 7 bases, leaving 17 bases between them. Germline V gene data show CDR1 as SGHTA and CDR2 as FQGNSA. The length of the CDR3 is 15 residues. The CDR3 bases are TGTGCCAGCAGCTCTGGCGGGAACCTATTGCAGCCCCAGCATTTT. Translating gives CASSSGGNLLQPQHF.

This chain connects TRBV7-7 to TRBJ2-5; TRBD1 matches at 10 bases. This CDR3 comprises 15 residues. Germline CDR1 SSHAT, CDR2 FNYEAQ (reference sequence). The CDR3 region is CASSRQGAQQETQYF. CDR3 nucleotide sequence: TGTGCTAGCTCCAGACAGGGGGCCCAGCAAGAGACCCAGTACTTC.

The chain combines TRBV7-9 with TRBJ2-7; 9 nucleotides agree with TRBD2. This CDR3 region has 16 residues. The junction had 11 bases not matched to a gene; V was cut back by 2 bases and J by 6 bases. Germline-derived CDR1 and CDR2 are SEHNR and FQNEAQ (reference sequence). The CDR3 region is CASSLSLAGSRPEQYF. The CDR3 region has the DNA TGTGCCAGCAGCTTATCGCTAGCGGGAAGTCGTCCCGAGCAGTACTTC.

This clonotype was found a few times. The CDR3 DNA is TGTGCCAGCAGCCCCCAGGGGGTGCCTCCAGGGCAGCCCCAGCATTTT. Translated, it gives CASSPQGVPPGQPQHF. J is TRBJ1-5 and V is TRBV3-1, with 7 positions matching TRBD1. With V trimmed by 4 bases and J by 7 bases, 13 bases remained unmatched. The CDR3 totals 16 residues. The V gene's germline CDR1 is LGHDT and CDR2 YNNKEL (reference sequence).

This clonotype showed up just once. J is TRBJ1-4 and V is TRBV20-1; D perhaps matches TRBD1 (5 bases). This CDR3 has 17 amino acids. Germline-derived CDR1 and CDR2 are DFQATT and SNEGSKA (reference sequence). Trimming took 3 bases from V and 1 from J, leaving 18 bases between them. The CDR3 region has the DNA TGCAGTGCTAGGACCGGAACCCCAGACAGAACTAATGAAAAACTGTTTTTT. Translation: CSARTGTPDRTNEKLFF.